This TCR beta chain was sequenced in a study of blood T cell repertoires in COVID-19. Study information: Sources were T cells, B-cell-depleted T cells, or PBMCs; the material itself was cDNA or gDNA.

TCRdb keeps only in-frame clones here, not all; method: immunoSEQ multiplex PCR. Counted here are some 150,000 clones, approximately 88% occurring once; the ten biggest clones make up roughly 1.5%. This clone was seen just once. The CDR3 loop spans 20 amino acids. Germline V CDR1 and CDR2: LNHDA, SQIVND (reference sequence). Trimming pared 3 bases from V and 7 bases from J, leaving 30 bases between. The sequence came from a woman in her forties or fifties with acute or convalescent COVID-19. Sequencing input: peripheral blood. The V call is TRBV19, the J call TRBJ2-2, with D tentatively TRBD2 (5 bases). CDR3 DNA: TGTGCCAGTAGTATTTCGGGGTCCGGGTGGCCGGGAAGGGTCGGCGGGGAGCTGTTTTTT. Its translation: CASSISGSGWPGRVGGELFF. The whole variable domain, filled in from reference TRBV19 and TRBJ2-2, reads DGGITQSPKYLFRKEGQNVTLSCEQNLNHDAMYWYRQDPGQGLRLIYYSQIVNDFQKGDIAEGYSVSREKKESFPLTVTSAQKNPTAFYLCASSISGSGWPGRVGGELFFGEGSRLTVL.